This T cell receptor beta chain was identified in a study of blood T cell repertoires in COVID-19. Study in general: The analysed material was cDNA or gDNA that came from T cells, B-cell-depleted T cells, or PBMCs.

The CDR3 is 15 residues long. CDR1 SGHTA and CDR2 FQGNSA come from the germline V gene. The ends lost 2 bases at V and 6 bases at J; junction bases unmatched: 7. Source study methods: Estimates of nucleated cell counts were drawn from the amplification of reference gene primers. Some clones are missing from TCRdb's copy, which holds only in-frame ones; the method was immunoSEQ multiplex PCR. That table furnishes V, J and clone size, whereas the DNA furnished D and trimming. The sample holds some 330,000 clones, more than 75% seen once. The sequence came from a woman aged 50 to 60 with active or convalescent COVID-19. The sample taken for sequencing was peripheral blood. The V call is TRBV7-2, the J call TRBJ1-1; 9 bases agree with TRBD1. The CDR3 here is CASSLKWTGVAEAFF. Here the CDR3 DNA reads TGTGCCAGCAGCTTAAAGTGGACAGGGGTCGCTGAAGCTTTCTTT.